The clone carrying this TCR beta chain showed up just a few times. Its antigen is not identified. Germline CDR1 reads SQVTM; CDR2 reads ANQGSEA. This CDR3 has 13 residues. Trimming removed 7 bases from V and 9 bases from J; junction bases left unmatched: 8. The sample comes from a study of CD8 T cells in ankylosing spondylitis. Study-wide results and limits: Disease-linked clones reportedly showed significant enrichment in matched ankylosing spondylitis synovial fluid.

The TCR beta libraries were generated through quantitative 5'-RACE incorporating molecular barcodes. TCRdb re-analysed the 5' RACE reads in MiXCR, keeping a single row per CDR3 protein. Of hundreds of thousands of distinct CDR3 sequences listed, over 15% were seen once; the top ten hold under 8.5%. The TCR originated in a male donor with ankylosing spondylitis or in good health (not recorded which). V gene TRBV29-1 combines with J gene TRBJ2-5, with 13 bases that match TRBD2. The sequenced sample was blood, either unsorted or a sorted T cell fraction (not recorded which). This CDR3 reads CSAITSGGVSQYF. The CDR3 DNA follows: TGCAGCGCCATAACTAGCGGGGGGGTGTCCCAGTACTTC. Using reference TRBV29-1 and TRBJ2-5 for the parts outside the CDR3, the full variable domain is SAVISQKPSRDICQRGTSLTIQCQVDSQVTMMFWYRQQPGQSLTLIATANQGSEATYESGFVIDKFPISRPNLTFSTLTVSNMSPEDSSIYLCSAITSGGVSQYFGPGTRLLVL.